The source of this TCR beta chain is a study of technical replicates of blood from several donors. Profiled with immunoSEQ multiplex PCR; TCRdb holds only in-frame clones, not every one. The table includes tens of thousands of clones, over 85% detected once. The CDR3 is made up of 17 amino acids. Per germline, CDR1 SEHNR and CDR2 FQNEAQ (reference sequence). V gave up 5 bases and J gave up 5 bases; unmatched junction bases: 11. The TCR sequence derives from a human donor in good health. This chain joins TRBV7-9 and TRBJ2-1; the match to TRBD2 covers 11 bases. The material sequenced was T cells isolated from PBMCs. The CDR3 sequence is CASSLLAGGPQDNEQFF. The CDR3 coding sequence is TGTGCCAGCAGCCTGTTAGCGGGAGGGCCCCAAGACAATGAGCAGTTCTTC. The whole variable domain, filled in from reference TRBV7-9 and TRBJ2-1, reads DTGVSQNPRHKITKRGQNVTFRCDPISEHNRLYWYRQTLGQGPEFLTYFQNEAQLEKSRLLSDRFSAERPKGSFSTLEIQRTEQGDSAMYLCASSLLAGGPQDNEQFFGPGTRLTVL.